These T cell receptor beta chains were read from a single sample in a study of T cell repertoires in cytomegalovirus infection. From the reads, TCRdb called clonotypes with MiXCR, one entry per CDR3 protein. The sample yields around 110,000 distinct CDR3 sequences, 10% seen once. Their antigens are not known. Material for sequencing was PBMCs, sequenced either directly or after in vitro stimulation (not recorded which). The receptors derive from a human donor in good health (CMV status not recorded). Some clones in this sample may be carry-over from other donors' samples. The CDR3 runs from the conserved cysteine through the conserved F or W.

v_gene	len	j_gene	CDR3aa
TRBV7-2	15	TRBJ2-4	CASSLDGGAQNIQYF
TRBV11-2	14	TRBJ1-1	CASSLDFGVGEAFF
TRBV28	14	TRBJ1-1	CASSGTGRLTEAFF
TRBV7-2	15	TRBJ1-5	CASSLGRNTGGPQHF
TRBV6-2/TRBV6-3	15	TRBJ1-5	CASTLNTGVNQPQHF
TRBV28	16	TRBJ1-4	CASSWGGSYTNEKLFF
TRBV4-1	14	TRBJ2-1	CASSRSGSYNEQFF
TRBV7-6	14	TRBJ1-3	CASSFGSSGNTIYF
TRBV19	14	TRBJ2-7	CASSMTGGQSKQYF
TRBV19	11	TRBJ1-5	CASSLDRKQHF
TRBV6-1	14	TRBJ2-5	CASSHPLARETQYF
TRBV7-2	14	TRBJ2-7	CASSITDRAHEQYF
TRBV2	10	TRBJ2-3	CASNTDTQYF
TRBV2	14	TRBJ1-2	CASSEGPGGYGYTF
TRBV7-2	15	TRBJ2-2	CASSLVTGFTGELFF
TRBV6-1	14	TRBJ1-1	CASSLRTYETEAFF
TRBV3-1	13	TRBJ1-1	CASSQDRRTEAFF
TRBV20-1	15	TRBJ2-1	CSARDLTSGTAEQFF
TRBV7-2	16	TRBJ2-5	CASSFDGLAGVETQYF
TRBV10-3	13	TRBJ2-5	CAISLQGSETQYF
TRBV7-6	14	TRBJ1-1	CASSFGGRNTEAFF
TRBV7-3	17	TRBJ2-2	CASSLGPSAQNTGELFF
TRBV29-1	14	TRBJ1-3	CSVVRQGDGNTIYF
TRBV6-4	13	TRBJ1-1	CASRRTGTDEAFF
TRBV6-1	15	TRBJ2-6	CASSGGGAGANVLTF
TRBV4-2	20	TRBJ1-2	CASSQDLGDVLLLGSYGYTF
TRBV24-1	17	TRBJ2-2	CATSDDREEGNTGELFF
TRBV7-9	15	TRBJ2-1	CASSFRGASYNEQFF
TRBV12-3/TRBV12-4	14	TRBJ2-3	CASIVDWRTDTQYF
TRBV7-9	14	TRBJ2-5	CASSFGALQETQYF
TRBV11-2	16	TRBJ2-3	CASSPRLAGSTDTQYF
TRBV7-6	19	TRBJ2-2	CASSLESPSGRTNTGELFF
TRBV20-1	14	TRBJ2-1	CSAPRLDFYNEQFF
TRBV7-9	15	TRBJ2-1	CASSLATSPYNEQFF
TRBV7-2	17	TRBJ2-3	CASSDPTGAGFTDTQYF
TRBV7-9	15	TRBJ1-4	CASSSRGTTNEKLFF
TRBV12-3/TRBV12-4	14	TRBJ2-7	CASSLRAGAGEQYF
TRBV6-5	15	TRBJ1-1	CASSYTLQGNTEAFF
TRBV11-2	16	TRBJ1-3	CASGGGQGASGNTIYF
TRBV10-3	15	TRBJ1-5	CAISPTQGGNQPQHF
TRBV7-2	15	TRBJ2-1	CASSWDGSSYNEQFF
TRBV7-2	13	TRBJ1-5	CASRGNSNQPQHF
TRBV7-8	15	TRBJ2-1	CASSFPPDLRNEQFF
TRBV5-6	12	TRBJ1-1	CASSLDSTEAFF
TRBV11-3	13	TRBJ2-1	CASSYPRRYEQFF
TRBV7-2	12	TRBJ2-3	CASSSVRDTQYF
TRBV25-1	12	TRBJ2-3	CASNSLGDTQYF